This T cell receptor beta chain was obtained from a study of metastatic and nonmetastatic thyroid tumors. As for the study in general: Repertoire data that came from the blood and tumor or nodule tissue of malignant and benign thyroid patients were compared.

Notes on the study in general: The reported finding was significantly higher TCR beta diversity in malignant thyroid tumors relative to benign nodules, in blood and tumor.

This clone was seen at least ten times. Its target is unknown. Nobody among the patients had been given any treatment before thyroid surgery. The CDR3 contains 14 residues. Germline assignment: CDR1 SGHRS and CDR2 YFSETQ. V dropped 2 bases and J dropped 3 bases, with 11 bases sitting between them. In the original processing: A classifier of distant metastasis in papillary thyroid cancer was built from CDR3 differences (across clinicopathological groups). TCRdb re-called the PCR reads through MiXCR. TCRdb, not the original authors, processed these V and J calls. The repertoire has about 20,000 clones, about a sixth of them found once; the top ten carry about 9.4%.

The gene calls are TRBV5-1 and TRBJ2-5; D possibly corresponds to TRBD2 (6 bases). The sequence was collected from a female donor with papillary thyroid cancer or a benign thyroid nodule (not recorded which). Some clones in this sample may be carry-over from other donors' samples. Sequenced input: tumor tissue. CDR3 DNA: TGCGCCAGCAGCTTAAGGGTAGCGGAAGAGACCCAGTACTTC. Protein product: CASSLRVAEETQYF.